A single T cell receptor (beta chain) is shown here with its context. The antigen is unknown. The CDR3 is 19 residues long. Germline assignment: CDR1 SGHRS and CDR2 YFSETQ. V trimming: 0 bases; J trimming: 1 base; junction bases outside the gene matches: 14. This sample is drawn from a study of cytomegalovirus exposure and HLA in healthy donors. Study-wide results and caveats: While the bulk of TCR sequences proved rare, some public TCRs turned up in many donors. Altogether, 164 TCR beta chains were recorded as cytomegalovirus-associated.

Repertoires were generated with immunoSEQ multiplex PCR, while TCRdb's copy carries only in-frame clones and drops some. The repertoire consists of under 350,000 clones, with about 86% occurring once and the leading ten covering approximately 1%. The sequence was obtained from a woman between 18 and 30 years old in good health and CMV-seronegative. The source material was PBMCs. The chain couples TRBV5-1 to TRBJ2-3, with 7 bases matching TRBD2. As DNA, the CDR3 is TGCGCCAGCAGCTTGGCCTTTAAGCGGGACTACTCTCGCACAGATACGCAGTATTTT. Its protein product is CASSLAFKRDYSRTDTQYF.